These 14 T cell receptor beta chains were sequenced from one sample in a study of cytomegalovirus exposure and HLA in healthy donors. A multiplex PCR was run with 60 Vbeta primers and 13 Jbeta primers. Assay: immunoSEQ multiplex PCR; the TCRdb copy retains only in-frame clones and omits some. The sample has around 150,000 clones, under 75% seen once. Sequenced sample: PBMCs. These receptors were collected from a woman aged 55-69 years in good health and CMV-seropositive.

The V gene is TRBV28, the J gene TRBJ2-7; 8 nucleotides align to TRBD1. In germline, CDR1 is MDHEN, CDR2 SYDVKM. CDR3 size: 14 residues. V was pared by 3 bases and J by 4 bases, with 5 bases of the junction left unmatched. In DNA form, the CDR3 reads TGTGCCAGCAGTTTGACAGGGGCCCCTTACGAGCAGTACTTC. This sequence encodes CASSLTGAPYEQYF.

This clone was found once. The chain has TRBV6-1 and TRBJ2-1; possible D gene TRBD2, 6 bases. Trimming stripped 5 bases from V and 2 bases from J, with 13 bases between. CDR3 size: 15 residues. CDR1 MNHNS and CDR2 SASEGT come from the germline V gene. The CDR3 loop reads CASSSRDWTYNEQFF. The CDR3 region has the DNA TGTGCCAGCAGTTCACGGGACTGGACCTACAATGAGCAGTTCTTC.

This chain links TRBV7-9 with TRBJ1-2; unclear D gene. The CDR3 consists of 13 residues. The germline V and J ends were trimmed by 1 base and 8 bases, with 11 bases remaining between them. Germline assignment: CDR1 SEHNR and CDR2 FQNEAQ (reference sequence). For the CDR3, the DNA is TGTGCCAGCAGCTTAGGAGAGCAGGCAGGCTACACCTTC. As protein: CASSLGEQAGYTF.

The CDR3 bases are TGTGCCAGCAGCCTTTACGTGAGTGGGGAGAATGGCTACACCTTC. Its protein is CASSLYVSGENGYTF. V gene TRBV6-5 combines with J gene TRBJ1-2; D ambiguous. Germline V gene sequence: CDR1 MNHEY, CDR2 SVGAGI. The V end was cut by 6 bases, the J end by 6 bases, with 20 bases between. The CDR3 is 15 residues long.

The V and J genes are TRBV5-1 and TRBJ2-1; 7 bases agree with TRBD1. The V segment lost 0 bases and the J segment 7 bases; nucleotides outside the gene matches: 7. Germline V gene lookup returns CDR1 SGHRS and CDR2 YFSETQ. This CDR3 comprises 15 residues. CDR3 sequence: CASSLVGDRVNEQFF. The CDR3 coding sequence is TGCGCCAGCAGCTTGGTGGGCGACAGGGTGAATGAGCAGTTCTTC.

The V and J genes are TRBV29-1 and TRBJ2-7, with TRBD1 identical over 8 bases. This CDR3 contains 13 residues. Trimming at V came to 6 bases and at J to 1 base, leaving 5 bases not matched to a gene. Per the germline V gene, CDR1 is SQVTM and CDR2 is ANQGSEA. In DNA form, the CDR3 reads TGCAGCGTCAGGGGGCAAAGTTCCTACGAGCAGTACTTC. Its translation: CSVRGQSSYEQYF.

The genes are TRBV29-1 and TRBJ2-3, with TRBD2 identical over 8 bases. Germline lookup yields CDR1 SQVTM and CDR2 ANQGSEA. J lost 3 bases, V lost 2 bases, and 4 bases had no gene match. This CDR3 contains 14 residues. The CDR3 is CSVEMASGTDTQYF. CDR3 sequence (DNA): TGCAGCGTTGAAATGGCTAGCGGGACAGATACGCAGTATTTT.

This chain connects TRBV28 to TRBJ2-1; 7 bases are a match to TRBD2. The length of the CDR3 is 16 residues. V dropped 7 bases and J dropped 0; count of bases not matched to a gene: 9. The germline V gene encodes CDR1 MDHEN and CDR2 SYDVKM. This CDR3 is CASNLGGVSSYNEQFF. CDR3 in DNA: TGTGCCAGCAACCTTGGGGGGGTGAGCTCCTACAATGAGCAGTTCTTC.

V usage is TRBV18 and J usage is TRBJ2-2; TRBD1 matches at 9 bases. V lost 4 bases, J lost 5 bases, and 5 bases stayed unmatched. This CDR3 contains 15 residues. CDR1 and CDR2 from the germline V gene are KGHSH and LQKENI. CDR3 sequence (DNA): TGTGCCAGCTCACTACAGGGGGCGCTTACCGGGGAGCTGTTTTTT. Its translation: CASSLQGALTGELFF.

The sample holds many counts of this clone. V is TRBV7-7 and J is TRBJ2-2, with 7 nucleotides matching TRBD2. The CDR3 length is 15 residues. V lost 5 bases to trimming and J lost 7 bases; unmatched junction nucleotides: 10. Looked up from germline, CDR1 is SSHAT and CDR2 is FNYEAQ (reference sequence). Here the CDR3 reads CASSRKREPGGELFF. The CDR3 DNA sequence: TGTGCCAGCAGCCGAAAGCGGGAACCCGGCGGGGAGCTGTTTTTT. Full variable domain (outside the CDR3, taken from reference TRBV7-7 and TRBJ2-2): GAGVSQSPRYKVTKRGQDVTLRCDPISSHATLYWYQQALGQGPEFLTYFNYEAQPDKSGLPSDRFSAERPEGSISTLTIQRTEQRDSAMYRCASSRKREPGGELFFGEGSRLTVL.

This clone occurred a few times. This chain joins TRBV18 and TRBJ2-1, with TRBD2 identical over 10 bases. CDR3 length: 15 residues. The V segment lost 3 bases and the J segment 8 bases; nucleotides outside the gene matches: 7. CDR1 and CDR2 from the germline V gene are KGHSH and LQKENI. Here the CDR3 reads CASSPGVAGGDEQFF. The CDR3 nucleotides are TGTGCCAGCTCACCCGGAGTAGCGGGAGGTGATGAGCAGTTCTTC.

This clone was seen a few times. The chain couples TRBV4-3 to TRBJ2-1, with TRBD2 identical over 8 bases. CDR1 is LGHNA and CDR2 is YSLEER in the germline V gene. This CDR3 spans 16 amino acids. J was trimmed by 10 bases and V by 4 bases; bases with no gene match: 15. CDR3 region: CASSRVAGRGIREQFF. As DNA, the CDR3 is TGCGCCAGCAGCCGGGTAGCGGGAAGGGGAATTCGCGAGCAGTTCTTC.

The chain joins TRBV7-8 to TRBJ1-1; a possible D gene is TRBD1 (5 bases). Trimming pared 1 base from V and 3 bases from J, leaving 9 bases between. The germline gives CDR1 SGHVS, CDR2 FQNEAQ. The CDR3 is 14 residues long. The CDR3 is CASSLVSGDTEAFF. In DNA form, the CDR3 reads TGTGCCAGCAGCTTAGTATCGGGGGACACTGAAGCTTTCTTT. The full variable domain, its missing parts supplied by reference TRBV7-8 and TRBJ1-1, is GAGVSQSPRYKVAKRGQDVALRCDPISGHVSLFWYQQALGQGPEFLTYFQNEAQLDKSGLPSDRFFAERPEGSVSTLKIQRTQQEDSAVYLCASSLVSGDTEAFFGQGTRLTVV.

The V call is TRBV10-2, the J call TRBJ1-3, with TRBD1 matching 9 bases. V gave up 6 bases and J gave up 1 base; unmatched junction bases: 10. The CDR3 totals 17 residues. Germline V lookup: CDR1 WSHSY, CDR2 SAAADI. The CDR3 coding sequence is TGCGCCAGCAGCTATACACTACAGGGGGCGTCTGGAAACACCATATATTTT. Amino acids: CASSYTLQGASGNTIYF.